Reported below is one T cell receptor beta chain. Its target is not known. The CDR3 is made up of 15 amino acids. Trimming took 3 bases from V and 0 from J, leaving 9 bases between them. Germline CDR1 and CDR2: LNHDA and SQIVND (reference sequence). These data come from a study of CD8 T cells in Susac syndrome. Study observations and caveats: The study's TCR sequencing and HLA analysis drew on a certain number of individuals. That number was acknowledged as relatively small.

Roughly 0.5 to 1 ug RNA was reverse transcribed with random hexamers. An immunoSEQ multiplex PCR generated amplified TCR beta CDR3 products spanning 54 Vbeta and 13 Jbeta. Each CDR3 protein is one row after TCRdb ran MiXCR on the immunoSEQ multiplex PCR reads. The sample yields fewer than 150,000 distinct CDR3 sequences, about 95% seen once. The TEMRA cells underwent FACS enrichment, while the CD8+ and CD4+ T cells underwent negative isolation. The TCR originated in a human donor in good health. The rearrangement links TRBV19 to TRBJ2-4, with D perhaps TRBD2 (5 bases). What was sequenced was CD4+ T cells from PBMCs. The CDR3: CASSISGVAKNIQYF. CDR3 sequence (DNA): TGTGCCAGTAGTATTTCCGGGGTAGCCAAAAACATTCAGTACTTC.